The clone carrying this TCR beta chain was recorded once. What it binds is not known. TCRdb's copy holds only in-frame clones and misses some; the assay was immunoSEQ multiplex PCR. This sample has 45,000 to 55,000 clones, with 65% to 80% found just once. The sample is drawn from a study of T cell responses to AZD1222 COVID-19 vaccine. Study-level results: Repertoire collection took place solely once the T cell response had peaked.

Source: peripheral blood, taken on day 0 of MenACWY control vaccination. The origin of this receptor is an adult in good health.

The DNA for the CDR3 is TGTGCCTGGAGTGTATTTGGGGAGCTGTTTTTT. It specifies CAWSVFGELFF. The chain combines TRBV30 with TRBJ2-2; D unresolved. This CDR3 is built from 11 residues. V gave up 0 bases and J gave up 8 bases, with 4 bases separating them. Germline values: CDR1 GTSNPN, CDR2 SVGIG (reference sequence).